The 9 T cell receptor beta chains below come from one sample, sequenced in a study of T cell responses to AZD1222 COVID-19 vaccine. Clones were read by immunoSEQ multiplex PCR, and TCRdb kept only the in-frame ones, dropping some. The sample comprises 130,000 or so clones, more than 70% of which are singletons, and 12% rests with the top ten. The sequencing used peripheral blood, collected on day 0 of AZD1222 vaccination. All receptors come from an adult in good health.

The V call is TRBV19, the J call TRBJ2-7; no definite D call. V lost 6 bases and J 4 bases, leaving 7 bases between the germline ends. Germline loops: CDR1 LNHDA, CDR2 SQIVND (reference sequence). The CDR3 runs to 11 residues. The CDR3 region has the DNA TGTGCCAGTAGCCTCGGTTACGAGCAGTACTTC. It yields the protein CASSLGYEQYF.

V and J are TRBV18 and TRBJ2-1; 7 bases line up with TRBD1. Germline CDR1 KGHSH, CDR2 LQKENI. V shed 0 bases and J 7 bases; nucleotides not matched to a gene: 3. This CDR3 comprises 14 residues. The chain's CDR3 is CASSPPTGENEQFF. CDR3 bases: TGTGCCAGCTCACCACCAACAGGGGAGAATGAGCAGTTCTTC.

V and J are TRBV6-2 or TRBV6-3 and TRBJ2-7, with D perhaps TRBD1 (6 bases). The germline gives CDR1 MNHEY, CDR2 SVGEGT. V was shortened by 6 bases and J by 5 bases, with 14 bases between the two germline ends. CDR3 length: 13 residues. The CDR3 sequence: CASSRGGWDEQYF. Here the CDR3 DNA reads TGTGCCAGCAGCCGAGGGGGATGGGACGAGCAGTACTTC.

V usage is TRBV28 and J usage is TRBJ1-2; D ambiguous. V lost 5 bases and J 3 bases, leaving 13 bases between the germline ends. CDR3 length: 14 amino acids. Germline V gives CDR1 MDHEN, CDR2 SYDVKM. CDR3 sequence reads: CASSTAMHYYGYTF. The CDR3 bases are TGTGCCAGCAGTACAGCTATGCATTACTATGGCTACACCTTC.

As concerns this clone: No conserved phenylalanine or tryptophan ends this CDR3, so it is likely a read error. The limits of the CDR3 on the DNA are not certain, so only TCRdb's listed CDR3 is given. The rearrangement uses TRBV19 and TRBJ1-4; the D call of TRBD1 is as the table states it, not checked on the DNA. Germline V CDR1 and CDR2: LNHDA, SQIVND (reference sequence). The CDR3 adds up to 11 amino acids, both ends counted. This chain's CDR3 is CASSTQGRTDI.

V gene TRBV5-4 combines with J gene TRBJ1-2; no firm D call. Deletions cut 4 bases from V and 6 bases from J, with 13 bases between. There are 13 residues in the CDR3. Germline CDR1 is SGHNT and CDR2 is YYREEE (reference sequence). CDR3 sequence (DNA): TGTGCCAGCAGCGAGCTCCAGACGGATGGCTACACCTTC. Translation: CASSELQTDGYTF.

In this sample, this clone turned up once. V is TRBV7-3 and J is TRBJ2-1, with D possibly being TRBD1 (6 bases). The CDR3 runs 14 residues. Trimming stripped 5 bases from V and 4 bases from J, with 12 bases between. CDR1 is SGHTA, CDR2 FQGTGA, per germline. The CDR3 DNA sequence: TGTGCCAGCAGCCCTGGGACACCTTACAATGAGCAGTTCTTC. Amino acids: CASSPGTPYNEQFF.

The CDR3 nucleotides read TGTGCCAGCAGTTTAAATCAGGGGAGCTCCTACGAGCAGTACTTC. Protein sequence: CASSLNQGSSYEQYF. The chain uses TRBV27 and TRBJ2-7; tentatively, D is TRBD1 (6 bases). CDR1 and CDR2 from the germline V gene are MNHEY and SMNVEV (reference sequence). The CDR3 has 15 residues. The ends were cut back, 2 bases at V and 0 bases at J, with 11 bases in the middle.

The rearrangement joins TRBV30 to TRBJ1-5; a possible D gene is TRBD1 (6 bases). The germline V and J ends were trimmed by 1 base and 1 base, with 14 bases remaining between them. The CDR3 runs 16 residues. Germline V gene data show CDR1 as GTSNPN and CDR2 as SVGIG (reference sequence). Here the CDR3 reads CAWSAHSGQSNQPQHF. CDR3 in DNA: TGTGCCTGGAGTGCCCATTCCGGACAGAGCAATCAGCCCCAGCATTTT.